Listed below are T cell receptor beta chains from one sample, sequenced in a study of OX40 agonist ivuxolimab in advanced cancers. Clones were sequenced by immunoSEQ multiplex PCR, and TCRdb holds only the in-frame ones, with some missing. The sample carries around 63,000 clones, 80% to 90% recorded once. The source was CD4+ or CD8+ T cells sorted from blood, collected in a trial of the OX40 agonist ivuxolimab. All receptors come from an adult with an advanced solid tumor such as melanoma, head and neck, liver or kidney cancer. CDR3s include the opening cysteine and the closing phenylalanine or tryptophan. A D gene is named only where the DNA matches it firmly. Clone size is given for some rows only: seen once, a few or many times, or a class if the clone is expanded.

len,j_gene,d_gene,v_gene,abundance,CDR3nt,CDR3aa
18,TRBJ1-1,TRBD1,TRBV5-4,.,TGTGCCAGCAGCTCCGGAGCCCGGGGGGGACAGGGTAGAACTGAAGCTTTCTTT,CASSSGARGGQGRTEAFF
15,TRBJ2-3,.,TRBV10-3,.,TGTGCCATCAAAGGACCGGTCACTAGCACAGATACGCAGTATTTT,CAIKGPVTSTDTQYF
15,TRBJ1-6,.,TRBV5-4,.,TGTGCCAGCAGCTTGGTTCCAGGGTCTGGTTCACCCCTCCACTTT,CASSLVPGSGSPLHF
14,TRBJ2-5,TRBD2,TRBV5-1,.,TGCGCCAGCAGCTGGGGGGGTGGCGGCGAGACCCAGTACTTC,CASSWGGGGETQYF
14,TRBJ2-1,TRBD2,TRBV5-4,.,TGTGCCAGCAGAAGAGCGGGGGGAGGAAATGAGCAGTTCTTC,CASRRAGGGNEQFF
13,TRBJ2-1,TRBD1,TRBV7-7,.,TGTGCTAGCAGCTCCCAGGGGGCCGGTGAGCAGTTCTTC,CASSSQGAGEQFF
15,TRBJ2-5,TRBD2,TRBV5-1,.,TGCGCCAGCAGCTTGACCGGGACTAGTGAGGAGACCCAGTACTTC,CASSLTGTSEETQYF
14,TRBJ2-5,TRBD1,TRBV10-3,once,TGTGCCATCAGTCTTCAGGGGGCGACGGAGACCCAGTACTTC,CAISLQGATETQYF
14,TRBJ2-7,.,TRBV6-5,once,TGTGCCAGCAGTGACCGGGACGTATCCCTCGAGCAGTACTTC,CASSDRDVSLEQYF
15,TRBJ2-3,.,TRBV7-3,.,TGTGCCAGCAGGCGGAGCAGGGGTGTTGCAGATACGCAGTATTTT,CASRRSRGVADTQYF